Following are 5 T cell receptor beta chains from one sample sequenced in a study of T-cell memory formation after mild COVID-19. One entry per CDR3 protein results from TCRdb running MiXCR on the 5' RACE reads. The sample consists of approximately 500,000 distinct CDR3 sequences, roughly 23% of them appearing once. Sequencing used PBMCs or a T cell subset sorted from them (not recorded which). Source of these receptors: an adult woman who had mild COVID-19 (a few samples of this study predate the infection). Cell type and time point are not known.

The V and J genes are TRBV19 and TRBJ2-7; 11 bases match TRBD1. The CDR3 totals 16 residues. Trimming removed 5 bases from V and 0 bases from J; junction bases left unmatched: 6. Germline CDR1 reads LNHDA; CDR2 reads SQIVND (reference sequence). The CDR3 nucleotides are TGTGCCAGTAGTCCCGGACAGGGGGCGAACTCCTACGAGCAGTACTTC. Amino acid sequence: CASSPGQGANSYEQYF.

The J gene is TRBJ2-3, the V gene TRBV12-3 or TRBV12-4, with D tentatively TRBD1 or TRBD2 (6 bases each). This CDR3 has 15 residues. Deletions cut 4 bases from V and 0 bases from J, with 11 bases between. The CDR3 region is CASSSGGYSTDTQYF. The CDR3 region has the DNA TGTGCCAGCAGTTCCGGGGGCTATAGCACAGATACGCAGTATTTT.

The chain employs TRBV7-6 and TRBJ2-2; the match to TRBD2 covers 12 bases. Per the germline V gene, CDR1 is SGHVS and CDR2 is FNYEAQ. The CDR3 spans 19 residues. V lost 1 base and J lost 7; bases outside the gene matches: 13. The CDR3 nucleotides are TGTGCCAGCAGCTTAGAGGCTAATCTAGCGGGAGGGCCGTTCGGGGAGCTGTTTTTT. It codes for CASSLEANLAGGPFGELFF.

The chain carries TRBV6-6 and TRBJ1-5; maybe TRBD1 (5 bases). This CDR3 region has 14 residues. The V end lost 5 bases, the J end lost 3 bases, and 11 bases lay between the germline ends. Germline V gene lookup returns CDR1 MNHNY and CDR2 SVGAGI (reference sequence). This CDR3 reads CASSLRENNQPQHF. The CDR3 DNA sequence: TGTGCCAGCAGTCTCAGGGAGAACAATCAGCCCCAGCATTTT.

The chain is built from TRBV7-9 and TRBJ2-4, with 7 bases fitting TRBD2. The CDR3 extends over 14 amino acids. CDR1 and CDR2 from the germline V gene are SEHNR and FQNEAQ (reference sequence). J lost 10 bases, V lost 4 bases, and 10 bases had no gene match. The CDR3 reads CASSYPGEGPIQYF. CDR3 in DNA: TGTGCCAGCAGCTACCCGGGGGAGGGTCCAATTCAGTACTTC.